Each of the 27 T cell receptor beta chains below was sequenced from the same sample in a study of Ad26.COV2.S vaccination and SARS-CoV-2 variants. Treatment described: over 15 received Ad26.COV2.S at low or high dose, single or two shots; 5 received placebo; per-sample allocation not given. Repertoires come from day 63 after the first vaccine or placebo injection. Generated by immunoSEQ multiplex PCR, the TCRdb table keeps only in-frame clones and is missing some. The sample includes 350,000 to 500,000 clones, roughly 91% of them seen just once. Sequences were derived from peripheral blood, sampled in a trial of Ad26.COV2.S vaccine versus placebo. The origin of the receptors is a person between 18 and 65 years old who received the Ad26.COV2.S COVID-19 vaccine or a placebo.

The chain has TRBV6-2 or TRBV6-3 and TRBJ2-1; 8 nucleotides line up with TRBD2. The germline gives CDR1 MNHEY, CDR2 SVGEGT. After removal of 5 bases from V and 6 bases from J, the junction contained 12 bases not matched to a gene. The CDR3 is made up of 16 amino acids. This chain's CDR3 is CASSTLGAGGVNEQFF. CDR3 coding DNA: TGTGCCAGCAGTACCCTCGGGGCGGGGGGTGTCAATGAGCAGTTCTTC.

The rearrangement links TRBV6-2 or TRBV6-3 to TRBJ2-2; 10 nucleotides agree with TRBD2. The CDR3 totals 15 residues. The V and J ends lost 5 bases and 4 bases, in that order; junction bases with no gene match: 4. Germline CDR1 MNHEY, CDR2 SVGEGT. The CDR3 loop is CASSKIAGGTGELFF. CDR3 nucleotide sequence: TGTGCCAGCAGTAAAATAGCGGGAGGCACCGGGGAGCTGTTTTTT.

The chain uses TRBV28 and TRBJ1-1; D possibly corresponds to TRBD1 (6 bases). The germline V gene encodes CDR1 MDHEN and CDR2 SYDVKM. Trimming left V 4 bases short and J 1 base short, with 19 bases between. The CDR3 totals 17 residues. This chain's CDR3 is CASSSPAQGRGNTEAFF. The CDR3 DNA is TGTGCCAGCAGTTCCCCGGCCCAGGGGAGGGGGAACACTGAAGCTTTCTTT. The full variable domain, with the rest looked up from reference TRBV28 and TRBJ1-1, is DVKVTQSSRYLVKRTGEKVFLECVQDMDHENMFWYRQDPGLGLRLIYFSYDVKMKEKGDIPEGYSVSREKKERFSLILESASTNQTSMYLCASSSPAQGRGNTEAFFGQGTRLTVV.

DNA of the CDR3: TGTGCCACCAGTGGGGAGACTAGCGGGAGCACAGATACGCAGTATTTT. Its protein is CATSGETSGSTDTQYF. V and J are TRBV24-1 and TRBJ2-3, with 10 positions matching TRBD2. Germline CDR1 and CDR2: KGHDR and SFDVKD. The CDR3 has 16 residues. V shed 5 bases and J 0 bases; nucleotides not matched to a gene: 4.

V gene TRBV28 combines with J gene TRBJ2-1; TRBD1 matches 7 bases. The CDR3 loop spans 15 amino acids. Per germline, CDR1 MDHEN and CDR2 SYDVKM. The junction had 9 bases not matched to a gene; V was cut back by 3 bases and J by 7 bases. CDR3 sequence: CASSFLGGRGNEQFF. In nucleotides, the CDR3 is TGTGCCAGCAGTTTTTTAGGGGGCCGGGGAAATGAGCAGTTCTTC.

The gene calls are TRBV29-1 and TRBJ2-7; 9 bases are a match to TRBD1. The CDR3 has 16 residues. In germline, CDR1 is SQVTM, CDR2 ANQGSEA. V trimming: 3 bases; J trimming: 2 bases; junction bases outside the gene matches: 11. The DNA of the CDR3 is TGCAGCGTTGATGGTTTTAGCGGACAGGGGACCTACGAGCAGTACTTC. Its translation: CSVDGFSGQGTYEQYF.

This clone was seen just once. The chain combines TRBV27 with TRBJ1-5; D not resolved. The CDR3 length is 14 residues. Germline loops: CDR1 MNHEY, CDR2 SMNVEV (reference sequence). Between the trimmed V and J ends, which lost 3 bases and 4 bases, there was a span of 10 bases. The CDR3 protein is CASSFGRANQPQHF. CDR3 DNA: TGTGCCAGCAGTTTCGGAAGGGCTAATCAGCCCCAGCATTTT.

This chain connects TRBV10-3 to TRBJ2-1, with TRBD2 identical over 11 bases. The germline V gene encodes CDR1 ENHRY and CDR2 SYGVKD. The CDR3 runs to 15 residues. With 3 bases clipped from V and 6 bases from J, the junction kept 4 bases outside the gene matches. The DNA for the CDR3 is TGTGCCATCAGTGATTCTAGCGGGAGGAGCAATGAGCAGTTCTTC. This codes for CAISDSSGRSNEQFF.

The chain has TRBV12-5 and TRBJ2-3; weak D call: TRBD1 (6 bases). CDR1 and CDR2 from the germline V gene are LGHNT and FRNRAP. The CDR3 has 12 amino acids. The germline V and J ends were trimmed by 1 base and 14 bases, with 13 bases remaining between them. CDR3 residues: CASGLGGGSPYF. In nucleotides, the CDR3 is TGTGCTAGTGGTTTGGGAGGGGGTTCTCCGTATTTT.

The gene calls are TRBV4-2 and TRBJ2-3, with 11 bases matching TRBD2. Germline V gene lookup returns CDR1 LGHNA and CDR2 YNFKEQ. The CDR3 spans 17 residues. The J segment lost 2 bases and the V segment lost 4 bases, leaving 8 bases of the junction unmatched. CDR3 sequence reads: CASSPVLAGVNTDTQYF. Written as DNA, the CDR3 is TGTGCCAGCAGCCCCGTACTAGCGGGAGTGAACACAGATACGCAGTATTTT.

The chain recombines TRBV25-1 with TRBJ2-1; D might be TRBD2 (7 bases). Germline CDR1 reads MGHDK; CDR2 reads SYGVNS. Deletions cut 3 bases from V and 8 bases from J, with 14 bases between. The CDR3 runs to 14 residues. This CDR3 reads CASSDIQGRDEQFF. CDR3 sequence (DNA): TGTGCCAGCAGTGATATTCAGGGGAGGGATGAGCAGTTCTTC.

This chain connects TRBV9 to TRBJ2-1, with a tentative D call TRBD2 (5 bases). This CDR3 contains 14 residues. V lost 0 bases and J lost 8, with 12 bases in between. Germline CDR1 SGDLS, CDR2 YYNGEE. The CDR3 nucleotides are TGTGCCAGCAGCGTAGCGGGCGCCGGGGATGAGCAGTTCTTC. Translating gives CASSVAGAGDEQFF.

V gene TRBV19 combines with J gene TRBJ2-2; TRBD1 matches at 7 bases. This CDR3 has 17 amino acids. V dropped 7 bases and J dropped 0; count of bases not matched to a gene: 11. CDR1 and CDR2 from the germline V gene are LNHDA and SQIVND (reference sequence). DNA for the CDR3: TGTGCCAGTACCCTTGTCCCGGGGACAGCGAACACCGGGGAGCTGTTTTTT. This encodes CASTLVPGTANTGELFF.

The CDR3 DNA reads as TGTGCCAGCAGCTCCGGGACAGGGGGCTCTGGGGCCAACGTCCTGACTTTC. This translates into CASSSGTGGSGANVLTF. The V call is TRBV7-2, the J call TRBJ2-6; 11 bases align to TRBD1. The CDR3 runs 17 residues. Germline V gene data show CDR1 as SGHTA and CDR2 as FQGNSA. V trimming: 4 bases; J trimming: 0 bases; junction bases outside the gene matches: 2.

The chain couples TRBV28 to TRBJ1-1; D not certain. Trimming pared 3 bases from V and 1 base from J, leaving 6 bases between. The length of the CDR3 is 13 residues. CDR1 and CDR2 (germline): MDHEN, SYDVKM. The CDR3 DNA reads TGTGCCAGCAGTTTTACCCAGAACACTGAAGCTTTCTTT. Translated, it gives CASSFTQNTEAFF.

This rearrangement joins TRBV27 to TRBJ2-1; D remains ambiguous. The CDR3 runs 17 residues. Looked up from germline, CDR1 is MNHEY and CDR2 is SMNVEV (reference sequence). Deletions cut 5 bases from V and 1 base from J, with 18 bases between. CDR3 in amino acids: CASSPSGASASYNEQFF. CDR3 coding DNA: TGTGCCAGCAGTCCCTCAGGCGCCTCCGCTTCCTACAATGAGCAGTTCTTC.

This sequence joins TRBV28 and TRBJ2-3; 9 bases align to TRBD1. V shed 3 bases, J shed 3 bases, and the junction held 7 bases outside the gene matches. The CDR3 contains 16 residues. The V gene's germline CDR1 is MDHEN and CDR2 SYDVKM. For the CDR3, the DNA is TGTGCCAGCAGTTTCCAAACAGGGGGCTTAACAGATACGCAGTATTTT. Protein: CASSFQTGGLTDTQYF. Full variable domain (missing parts from reference TRBV28 and TRBJ2-3): DVKVTQSSRYLVKRTGEKVFLECVQDMDHENMFWYRQDPGLGLRLIYFSYDVKMKEKGDIPEGYSVSREKKERFSLILESASTNQTSMYLCASSFQTGGLTDTQYFGPGTRLTVL.

The chain has TRBV27 and TRBJ1-6; no definite D call. This CDR3 spans 10 amino acids. CDR1 is MNHEY and CDR2 is SMNVEV in the germline V gene (reference sequence). Trimming cost V 0 bases and J 12 bases, with 0 bases left between them. The CDR3 region is CASSLSPLHF. CDR3 nucleotides: TGTGCCAGCAGTTTATCACCCCTCCACTTT.

The genes are TRBV29-1 and TRBJ2-5, with TRBD1 as a possible D gene (5 bases). V was trimmed by 8 bases and J by 4 bases, leaving 14 bases between them. The CDR3 sequence is 12 residues long. The V gene's germline CDR1 is SQVTM and CDR2 ANQGSEA. The CDR3 DNA follows: TGCAGCCCCGGAAAGGGGCCAGAGACCCAGTACTTC. It codes for CSPGKGPETQYF.

This sequence joins TRBV11-2 and TRBJ2-5; D possibly corresponds to TRBD1 (6 bases). The CDR3 loop spans 16 amino acids. Germline CDR1 SGHAT, CDR2 FQNNGV. V lost 0 bases to trimming and J lost 5 bases, with 16 bases between them. For the CDR3, the DNA is TGTGCCAGCAGCTTAGATCGGACAGTGGGGCGGGAGACCCAGTACTTC. This codes for CASSLDRTVGRETQYF.

The rearrangement links TRBV28 to TRBJ1-5; 11 bases map to TRBD1. Germline CDR1 MDHEN, CDR2 SYDVKM. The CDR3 is 18 amino acids. V was pared by 4 bases and J by 0 bases, with 8 bases of the junction left unmatched. In DNA, the CDR3 is TGTGCCAGCAGTTATGGGCGGACAGGGGGCCTTAGCAATCAGCCCCAGCATTTT. This gives the protein CASSYGRTGGLSNQPQHF.

The chain has TRBV6-4 and TRBJ2-1; 11 bases agree with TRBD2. Trimming cost V 6 bases and J 2 bases; bases outside gene matches: 3. Germline lookup yields CDR1 MRHNA and CDR2 SNTAGT. The CDR3 covers 15 residues. CDR3 loop: CASRVAGGTYNEQFF. The DNA for the CDR3 is TGTGCCAGCAGGGTAGCGGGGGGGACCTACAATGAGCAGTTCTTC.

This clone has only one observation. The chain combines TRBV7-2 with TRBJ2-7; D possibly corresponds to TRBD2 (5 bases). The V end was cut by 1 base, the J end by 5 bases, with 12 bases between. The CDR3 is 14 amino acids. Germline-derived CDR1 and CDR2 are SGHTA and FQGNSA. CDR3 in amino acids: CASSLGSGYNEQYF. In DNA form, the CDR3 reads TGTGCCAGCAGCTTAGGAAGCGGTTACAACGAGCAGTACTTC. Complete variable domain (other parts from reference TRBV7-2 and TRBJ2-7): GAGVSQSPSNKVTEKGKDVELRCDPISGHTALYWYRQSLGQGLEFLIYFQGNSAPDKSGLPSDRFSAERTGGSVSTLTIQRTQQEDSAVYLCASSLGSGYNEQYFGPGTRLTVT.

The chain uses TRBV7-2 and TRBJ1-6; D unclear. The CDR3 runs 16 residues. V was clipped by 4 bases and J by 9 bases, with 19 bases between them. Germline-derived CDR1 and CDR2 are SGHTA and FQGNSA. For the CDR3, the DNA is TGTGCCAGCAGCTCCCAGTCTCATCACCGGGGTTCACCCCTCCACTTT. Translation gives CASSSQSHHRGSPLHF.

The V call is TRBV30, the J call TRBJ1-5; 7 bases are a match to TRBD1. The trim removed 1 base at V and 1 base at J, leaving 7 bases unmatched. The CDR3 is 16 residues long. Germline CDR1 is GTSNPN and CDR2 is SVGIG (reference sequence). The CDR3 DNA reads as TGTGCCTGGAGTGCCAACAGGGGAGGAAGCAATCAGCCCCAGCATTTT. This sequence encodes CAWSANRGGSNQPQHF.

V is TRBV27 and J is TRBJ1-1; D is unclear. With 0 bases removed from V and 4 bases from J, the gap between germline ends came to 12 bases. CDR3 length: 15 amino acids. Germline-derived CDR1 and CDR2 are MNHEY and SMNVEV (reference sequence). The CDR3 region is CASSLSLGPGTEAFF. CDR3 bases: TGTGCCAGCAGTTTATCACTGGGTCCGGGCACTGAAGCTTTCTTT.

The chain uses TRBV3-1 (or the pseudogene TRBV3-2) and TRBJ2-3, with 7 bases fitting TRBD2. The CDR3 length is 14 residues. V gave up 4 bases and J gave up 0 bases; unmatched junction bases: 1. Germline CDR1 LGHDT, CDR2 YNNKEL (reference sequence). Written as DNA, the CDR3 is TGTGCCAGCAGCCGACTAGCAAGCACAGATACGCAGTATTTT. Its translation is CASSRLASTDTQYF.